The next 18 T cell receptor beta chains were all read from a single sample in a study of blood T cell repertoires in COVID-19. Repertoires were generated with immunoSEQ multiplex PCR, while TCRdb's copy carries only in-frame clones and drops some. This sample has 70,000 to 95,000 clones; 75% to 90% occur once, and the top ten carry about 13%. The sample taken for sequencing was peripheral blood. The receptor source for this set is a human donor in a cohort sampled during active COVID-19.

This clone appeared a single time. The chain couples TRBV5-1 to TRBJ1-2, with TRBD1 matching 8 bases. V was pared by 5 bases and J by 8 bases, with 11 bases of the junction left unmatched. The CDR3 extends over 14 amino acids. CDR1 is SGHRS, CDR2 YFSETQ, per germline. The CDR3 region has the DNA TGCGCCAGCAGTTTAGGACAGGGACTGTTAGGCTACACCTTC. The encoded protein is CASSLGQGLLGYTF.

This chain links TRBV6-6 with TRBJ1-4; 11 bases are a match to TRBD1. V gave up 2 bases and J gave up 11 bases; unmatched junction bases: 4. Germline CDR1 is MNHNY and CDR2 is SVGAGI (reference sequence). The CDR3 loop spans 14 amino acids. CDR3 coding DNA: TGTGCCAGCAGTTACCGGGACAGGGGGACGAAACTGTTTTTT. Its translation is CASSYRDRGTKLFF.

V gene TRBV5-1 combines with J gene TRBJ2-1; 11 nucleotides match TRBD2. Germline V CDR1 and CDR2: SGHRS, YFSETQ. This CDR3 has 16 amino acids. Unmatched junction bases numbered 6, after V lost 4 bases and J lost 3 bases. CDR3 protein: CASSLTLAGGYNEQFF. The CDR3 DNA is TGCGCCAGCAGCCTGACCCTAGCGGGGGGCTACAATGAGCAGTTCTTC. The full variable domain, with the rest looked up from reference TRBV5-1 and TRBJ2-1, is KAGVTQTPRYLIKTRGQQVTLSCSPISGHRSVSWYQQTPGQGLQFLFEYFSETQRNKGNFPGRFSGRQFSNSRSEMNVSTLELGDSALYLCASSLTLAGGYNEQFFGPGTRLTVL.

The genes are TRBV3-1 (or the pseudogene TRBV3-2) and TRBJ2-5; a weak D match, TRBD1 (5 bases). Per the germline V gene, CDR1 is LGHDT and CDR2 is YNNKEL (reference sequence). Trimming stripped 10 bases from V and 5 bases from J, with 17 bases between. The CDR3 contains 13 residues. This CDR3 is CATQGWSGETQYF. CDR3 nucleotide sequence: TGTGCCACCCAGGGATGGTCGGGCGAGACCCAGTACTTC.

This clone appeared once. CDR3 bases: TGTGCCAGCAGTTTACAGGGTCCAGATACGCAGTATTTT. This gives the protein CASSLQGPDTQYF. This chain joins TRBV6-6 and TRBJ2-3; D is possibly TRBD1 (6 bases). With 4 bases removed from V and 4 bases from J, the gap between germline ends came to 9 bases. Germline V lookup: CDR1 MNHNY, CDR2 SVGAGI (reference sequence). There are 13 residues in the CDR3.

The CDR3: CASSGRDRVKRETQYF. DNA for the CDR3: TGTGCCAGCAGCGGACGGGACAGGGTAAAAAGGGAGACCCAGTACTTC. The chain combines TRBV7-9 with TRBJ2-5; 9 bases agree with TRBD1. This CDR3 is built from 16 residues. Germline CDR1 reads SEHNR; CDR2 reads FQNEAQ (reference sequence). V gave up 5 bases and J gave up 5 bases; unmatched junction bases: 12.

V usage is TRBV5-6 and J usage is TRBJ1-1; D remains unclear. The V gene lost 1 base and the J gene lost 3 bases, with 10 bases spanning the gap. The CDR3 has 14 amino acids. Germline CDR1 is SGHDT and CDR2 is YYEEEE. CDR3 DNA: TGTGCCAGCAGCTTGTCGCTGCGGGACACTGAAGCTTTCTTT. Residues: CASSLSLRDTEAFF.

This chain links TRBV5-1 with TRBJ1-2, with 7 bases fitting TRBD1. V shed 0 bases, J shed 5 bases, and the junction held 13 bases outside the gene matches. Germline CDR1 reads SGHRS; CDR2 reads YFSETQ. The CDR3 runs to 17 residues. CDR3 nucleotide sequence: TGCGCCAGCAGCTTGGTAGGGGGCGCCTCCTTGGGTTATGGCTACACCTTC. Translating gives CASSLVGGASLGYGYTF.

This clone was recorded many times. CDR3 nucleotides: TGCGCCAGCAGTGAAGGAGCTAACTATGGCTACACCTTC. It translates to CASSEGANYGYTF. The chain couples TRBV10-1 to TRBJ1-2; D uncertain. The germline V gene encodes CDR1 WNHNN and CDR2 SYGVQD (reference sequence). CDR3 length equals 13 residues. V gave up 3 bases and J gave up 0 bases, with 5 bases separating them.

This clone was detected only a few times. DNA for the CDR3: TGTGCCATCAGTCGGGACATCATAATGAACACTGAAGCTTTCTTT. Translation gives CAISRDIIMNTEAFF. J is TRBJ1-1 and V is TRBV10-3, with D perhaps matching TRBD1 (6 bases). Germline CDR1 ENHRY, CDR2 SYGVKD. This CDR3 is built from 15 residues. V was shortened by 5 bases and J by 0 bases, with 13 bases between the two germline ends.

The chain is built from TRBV18 and TRBJ2-1; D perhaps matches TRBD1 (6 bases). The CDR3 runs 14 residues. Trimming took off 1 base at V and 5 bases at J, with 9 bases between the two ends. CDR1 and CDR2 (germline): KGHSH, LQKENI. CDR3: CASSPLSGDNEQFF. CDR3 DNA sequence: TGTGCCAGCTCACCACTTTCAGGGGACAATGAGCAGTTCTTC.

This sequence joins TRBV7-2 and TRBJ2-5; 7 bases map to TRBD2. The CDR3 contains 15 residues. Trimming at V came to 5 bases and at J to 5 bases, leaving 11 bases not matched to a gene. The germline CDR1 and CDR2 sequences are SGHTA and FQGNSA. The CDR3 loop reads CASSRSGAPRETQYF. The CDR3 DNA is TGTGCCAGCAGCCGGAGCGGGGCCCCACGCGAGACCCAGTACTTC.

The chain combines TRBV5-6 with TRBJ1-1, with D possibly TRBD1 on 5 matching bases. V was cut by 4 bases and J by 5 bases, with 15 bases left in between. The CDR3 sequence is 14 residues long. The germline gives CDR1 SGHDT, CDR2 YYEEEE. CDR3: CASSPLLRGTEAFF. In nucleotides, the CDR3 is TGTGCCAGCAGCCCCCTATTACGGGGGACTGAAGCTTTCTTT.

The CDR3 bases are TGTGCCAGCAGCTTGTCCGGGGGAGGATCTGGAGAGACCCAGTACTTC. This translates into CASSLSGGGSGETQYF. The V and J genes are TRBV11-2 and TRBJ2-5; possible D gene TRBD2, 6 bases. CDR3 length: 16 residues. Trimming pared 3 bases from V and 4 bases from J, leaving 18 bases between. Per germline, CDR1 SGHAT and CDR2 FQNNGV.

The chain recombines TRBV6-2 or TRBV6-3 with TRBJ2-5; 15 nucleotides agree with TRBD2. This CDR3 spans 19 amino acids. The ends lost 5 bases at V and 0 bases at J; junction bases unmatched: 10. CDR1 MNHEY and CDR2 SVGEGT come from the germline V gene. CDR3 sequence: CASSLGLAGGNLYQETQYF. In DNA form, the CDR3 reads TGTGCCAGCAGTCTTGGACTAGCGGGGGGGAATTTGTACCAAGAGACCCAGTACTTC.

This chain connects TRBV5-8 to TRBJ1-5; TRBD1 matches at 10 bases. The CDR3 consists of 16 residues. CDR1 SGHTS and CDR2 YDEGEE come from the germline V gene. J gave up 2 bases and V 2 bases, and 4 bases lay outside the gene matches. The CDR3 DNA reads TGTGCCAGCAGCTTCCCCGGGACAGGGGGCAATCAGCCCCAGCATTTT. Encoded protein: CASSFPGTGGNQPQHF.

This clone was detected only once. The chain joins TRBV28 to TRBJ1-4; TRBD1 aligns across 7 bases. The J segment lost 8 bases and the V segment lost 5 bases, leaving 11 bases of the junction unmatched. This CDR3 has 15 residues. Germline V gene data show CDR1 as MDHEN and CDR2 as SYDVKM. In DNA form, the CDR3 reads TGTGCCAGCAGTCCCTTAACAGGGGTGGGGGAAAAACTGTTTTTT. Translating it yields CASSPLTGVGEKLFF.

V usage is TRBV10-3 and J usage is TRBJ2-5, with 7 bases lining up with TRBD1. The CDR3 is 13 residues long. Trimming took 6 bases from V and 5 from J; bases not matched to a gene: 6. Germline CDR1 reads ENHRY; CDR2 reads SYGVKD. The DNA of the CDR3 is TGTGCCATCAGAGGCCAGGGGGACGAGACCCAGTACTTC. This translates into CAIRGQGDETQYF.